This T cell receptor beta chain was sequenced for a study of tumor and adjacent non-tumor tissue in lung cancer. The CDR3 is 14 amino acids. RNA was extracted from bulk tissue without any cell sorting. More than 3 cm separated this lung sample from the edge of the tumor. Three rounds of nested PCR, following a modified ARM-PCR protocol, produced the TCRbeta library. From the multiplex PCR reads, TCRdb called clonotypes with MiXCR, one entry per CDR3 protein. The sample comprises 52,000 or so distinct CDR3 sequences, around two thirds of which are singletons, and approximately 23% rests with the top ten. In the case of this clonotype: One end of the junction is discordant with germline, which a read error may explain.

The rearrangement links TRBV12-3 or TRBV12-4 to TRBJ1-1, with a weak D call TRBD1 (6 bases). Sequences were obtained from distant non-tumor lung tissue. This clonotype originated in a woman aged 60 to 75 with non-small cell lung cancer. The chain's CDR3 is CAISRRFQGLEAFF. The CDR3 DNA reads TGTGCCATCAGTCGGAGATTCCAGGGGCTTGAAGCTTTCTTT.